Below, 29 T cell receptor beta chains from the same sample are listed, as sequenced in a study of control samples from healthy donors and cancer patients. The repertoire was sequenced with immunoSEQ multiplex PCR; TCRdb's copy has only in-frame clones and lacks some. The table lists 350,000 to 450,000 clones, 80% to 95% of them singletons. What was sequenced was PBMCs. The receptors derive from a man aged 35 to 55 with head and neck cancer.

This clone has just one count. The chain has TRBV4-3 and TRBJ2-1; D is possibly TRBD1 (5 bases). Looked up from germline, CDR1 is LGHNA and CDR2 is YSLEER. The CDR3 has 17 residues. Trimming took 0 bases from V and 0 from J, leaving 12 bases between them. In DNA, the CDR3 is TGCGCCAGCAGCCAAGATTGGGGCAGCCGCTCCTACAATGAGCAGTTCTTC. Its translation: CASSQDWGSRSYNEQFF.

The V and J genes are TRBV28 and TRBJ1-2; D might be TRBD1 (6 bases). Germline assignment: CDR1 MDHEN and CDR2 SYDVKM. V was trimmed by 6 bases and J by 4 bases, leaving 9 bases between them. This CDR3 is built from 12 residues. The chain's CDR3 is CASREGGYGYTF. The CDR3 nucleotides read TGTGCCAGCAGGGAGGGGGGCTATGGCTACACCTTC.

The J gene is TRBJ2-5, the V gene TRBV3-1 (or the pseudogene TRBV3-2); D not certain. CDR3 length: 14 residues. Germline V lookup: CDR1 LGHDT, CDR2 YNNKEL (reference sequence). Trimming removed 0 bases at V and 4 bases at J, with 9 bases between. The CDR3 DNA follows: TGTGCCAGCAGCCAAGATCCCAATGGAGAGACCCAGTACTTC. Translating gives CASSQDPNGETQYF.

The chain couples TRBV30 to TRBJ1-4; a possible D gene is TRBD1 (5 bases). Between the trimmed V and J ends, which lost 0 bases and 0 bases, there was a span of 29 bases. The CDR3 is 22 amino acids. Germline CDR1 reads GTSNPN; CDR2 reads SVGIG (reference sequence). The CDR3 sequence: CAWSVLVDTFSGNRATNEKLFF. The CDR3 region has the DNA TGTGCCTGGAGTGTCCTCGTGGACACTTTTTCGGGAAACCGTGCAACTAATGAAAAACTGTTTTTT. Variable domain in full (rest from reference TRBV30 and TRBJ1-4): SQTIHQWPATLVQPVGSPLSLECTVEGTSNPNLYWYRQAAGRGLQLLFYSVGIGQISSEVPQNLSASRPQDRQFILSSKKLLLSDSGFYLCAWSVLVDTFSGNRATNEKLFFGSGTQLSVL.

This rearrangement joins TRBV27 to TRBJ2-4; tentatively, D is TRBD1 (5 bases). CDR1 is MNHEY, CDR2 SMNVEV, per germline (reference sequence). This CDR3 is 15 amino acids long. V was trimmed by 2 bases and J by 1 base, leaving 9 bases between them. Written as DNA, the CDR3 is TGTGCCAGCAGTTTACAGGGATCGGCCAAAAACATTCAGTACTTC. It encodes CASSLQGSAKNIQYF.

This clone appeared once. The J gene is TRBJ1-1, the V gene TRBV19, with D perhaps TRBD1 (6 bases). Germline V lookup: CDR1 LNHDA, CDR2 SQIVND (reference sequence). The CDR3 consists of 14 residues. Trimming stripped 5 bases from V and 3 bases from J, with 13 bases between. The CDR3 is CASSFYRDDTEAFF. The CDR3 nucleotides read TGTGCCAGTAGTTTTTACAGGGACGACACTGAAGCTTTCTTT.

This chain links TRBV28 with TRBJ1-2, with D possibly matching TRBD1 (6 bases). The CDR3 contains 13 residues. Trimming stripped 2 bases from V and 8 bases from J, with 12 bases between. Germline CDR1 is MDHEN and CDR2 is SYDVKM. The DNA for the CDR3 is TGTGCCAGCAGTTTAGTACAGGGAAGGGGCTACACCTTC. Residues: CASSLVQGRGYTF.

V usage is TRBV29-1 and J usage is TRBJ2-1; 7 positions match TRBD1. Losses at the gene ends were 7 bases for V and 5 bases for J; bases not matched to a gene: 11. Per the germline V gene, CDR1 is SQVTM and CDR2 is ANQGSEA. CDR3 length: 14 residues. The CDR3 DNA follows: TGCAGCGGGGGTCACAGGGGAATCAACAATGAGCAGTTCTTC. Amino acids: CSGGHRGINNEQFF.

The rearrangement links TRBV9 to TRBJ1-1; D may be TRBD1 (5 bases). With 2 bases removed from V and 3 bases from J, the gap between germline ends came to 8 bases. CDR1 SGDLS and CDR2 YYNGEE come from the germline V gene. The CDR3 has 13 amino acids. The CDR3 reads CASSVQGHTEAFF. For the CDR3, the DNA is TGTGCCAGCAGCGTTCAGGGTCACACTGAAGCTTTCTTT.

DNA for the CDR3: TGTGCCAGCTCACCGACACAGGCGAACACTGAAGCTTTCTTT. Its translation: CASSPTQANTEAFF. The chain recombines TRBV18 with TRBJ1-1, with D possibly matching TRBD1 (5 bases). The CDR3 contains 14 residues. Germline CDR1 is KGHSH and CDR2 is LQKENI. With 3 bases removed from V and 1 base from J, the gap between germline ends came to 9 bases.

The chain couples TRBV5-6 to TRBJ1-2, with D unclear. Germline assignment: CDR1 SGHDT and CDR2 YYEEEE. V lost 2 bases and J lost 7, with 15 bases in between. The CDR3 loop spans 14 amino acids. The CDR3 reads CASSFFRPRSGYTF. The CDR3 nucleotides are TGTGCCAGCAGCTTCTTCCGGCCCAGAAGTGGCTACACCTTC. Full variable domain (missing parts from reference TRBV5-6 and TRBJ1-2): DAGVTQSPTHLIKTRGQQVTLRCSPKSGHDTVSWYQQALGQGPQFIFQYYEEEERQRGNFPDRFSGHQFPNYSSELNVNALLLGDSALYLCASSFFRPRSGYTFGSGTRLTVV.

Points on this clone: This may be a read error: a much more frequent sequence differs by one nucleotide. The CDR3 sequence is CASSLGPNQPQHF. The CDR3 nucleotides read TGTGCCAGCAGCTTAGGGCCCAATCAGCCCCAGCATTTT. J is TRBJ1-5 and V is TRBV7-3, with D hard to call. V gave up 2 bases and J gave up 3 bases, with 5 bases separating them. The CDR3 has 13 amino acids. CDR1 is SGHTA and CDR2 is FQGTGA in the germline V gene.

The chain joins TRBV15 to TRBJ2-3; TRBD2 agrees at 10 bases. The CDR3 runs to 18 residues. Germline loops: CDR1 LNHNV, CDR2 YYDKDF (reference sequence). The V gene end was trimmed by 1 base and the J gene end by 5 bases; junction bases not matched to a gene: 12. CDR3 coding DNA: TGTGCCACCAGCAGAGTAGCGGGGGGCCTCTTAGGGGGAGATACGCAGTATTTT. It translates to CATSRVAGGLLGGDTQYF.

The rearrangement joins TRBV6-1 to TRBJ1-2, with 8 nucleotides matching TRBD1. Losses at the gene ends were 1 base for V and 4 bases for J; bases not matched to a gene: 2. This CDR3 region has 14 residues. The germline CDR1 and CDR2 sequences are MNHNS and SASEGT. The CDR3 is CASSEVRGPYGYTF. CDR3 bases: TGTGCCAGCAGTGAAGTCAGGGGGCCCTATGGCTACACCTTC.

The J gene is TRBJ2-1, the V gene TRBV28, with a possible D match to TRBD1 (6 bases). There are 13 residues in the CDR3. V lost 2 bases and J 6 bases, leaving 8 bases between the germline ends. CDR1 is MDHEN and CDR2 is SYDVKM in the germline V gene. CDR3 DNA: TGTGCCAGCAGTTTACCAGGGGTCAATGAGCAGTTCTTC. It specifies CASSLPGVNEQFF.

This clone was found a few times. The chain joins TRBV5-4 to TRBJ2-1; 10 positions agree with TRBD1. The CDR3 runs to 16 residues. Unmatched junction bases numbered 3, after V lost 0 bases and J lost 3 bases. CDR1 is SGHNT, CDR2 YYREEE, per germline (reference sequence). The CDR3 loop is CASSLEGTGVYNEQFF. CDR3 bases: TGTGCCAGCAGCTTGGAAGGGACAGGGGTCTACAATGAGCAGTTCTTC.

The J gene is TRBJ2-3, the V gene TRBV19; D might be TRBD1 or TRBD2, each matching 5 bases. In germline, CDR1 is LNHDA, CDR2 SQIVND (reference sequence). The CDR3 extends over 14 amino acids. The V end lost 3 bases, the J end lost 6 bases, and 13 bases lay between the germline ends. The CDR3 sequence: CASSIGEWGDTQYF. In DNA, the CDR3 is TGTGCCAGTAGTATCGGGGAATGGGGCGATACGCAGTATTTT.

V is TRBV5-1 and J is TRBJ2-7, with TRBD2 matching 8 bases. With 4 bases clipped from V and 6 bases from J, the junction kept 12 bases outside the gene matches. This CDR3 is built from 15 residues. Germline CDR1 and CDR2: SGHRS and YFSETQ. The CDR3 spells CASSVGGLVASEQYF. The DNA of the CDR3 is TGCGCCAGCAGCGTCGGGGGACTAGTAGCATCCGAGCAGTACTTC.

The rearrangement uses TRBV19 and TRBJ1-5; 7 bases align to TRBD1. CDR3 length: 14 residues. Germline V gene sequence: CDR1 LNHDA, CDR2 SQIVND (reference sequence). V lost 2 bases to trimming and J lost 5 bases; unmatched junction nucleotides: 3. Here the CDR3 reads CASSISRGDQPQHF. Written as DNA, the CDR3 is TGTGCCAGTAGTATAAGCAGGGGGGATCAGCCCCAGCATTTT. Filled out from reference TRBV19 and TRBJ1-5, the complete variable domain reads DGGITQSPKYLFRKEGQNVTLSCEQNLNHDAMYWYRQDPGQGLRLIYYSQIVNDFQKGDIAEGYSVSREKKESFPLTVTSAQKNPTAFYLCASSISRGDQPQHFGDGTRLSIL.

The chain couples TRBV15 to TRBJ2-7; 13 bases are a match to TRBD2. There are 18 residues in the CDR3. V shed 1 base, J shed 1 base, and the junction held 7 bases outside the gene matches. The germline gives CDR1 LNHNV, CDR2 YYDKDF (reference sequence). CDR3 nucleotide sequence: TGTGCCACCAGCAGAGGACTAGCGGGAGGAAGTGGGTCCTACGAGCAGTACTTC. It encodes CATSRGLAGGSGSYEQYF. Complete variable domain (other parts from reference TRBV15 and TRBJ2-7): DAMVIQNPRYQVTQFGKPVTLSCSQTLNHNVMYWYQQKSSQAPKLLFHYYDKDFNNEADTPDNFQSRRPNTSFCFLDIRSPGLGDTAMYLCATSRGLAGGSGSYEQYFGPGTRLTVT.

This rearrangement joins TRBV5-4 to TRBJ2-1; 8 bases align to TRBD2. From germline, CDR1 is SGHNT and CDR2 YYREEE (reference sequence). CDR3 length: 14 amino acids. The V and J ends lost 3 bases and 7 bases, in that order; junction bases with no gene match: 6. The CDR3 bases are TGTGCCAGCAGCTCATCGGGGGGGCGGAATGAGCAGTTCTTC. It encodes CASSSSGGRNEQFF.

The chain uses TRBV24-1 and TRBJ2-7; 10 nucleotides line up with TRBD2. The CDR3 loop spans 15 amino acids. Per the germline V gene, CDR1 is KGHDR and CDR2 is SFDVKD. Unmatched junction bases numbered 8, after V lost 4 bases and J lost 6 bases. Here the CDR3 DNA reads TGTGCCACCAGTGAGTCCGGGACTAGCGTTTCCGAGCAGTACTTC. It codes for CATSESGTSVSEQYF.

This rearrangement joins TRBV21-1 to TRBJ2-1; TRBD2 reflects the table's D call only, with no check against the DNA. TRBV21-1 is shown as a pseudogene. This CDR3 is built from 12 residues. In nucleotides, the CDR3 is TGTGCCAGCAGCGAAACTAGCATTGAGCAGTTCTTC. It codes for CASSETSIEQFF.

The gene calls are TRBV29-1 and TRBJ2-7, with unresolved D. CDR1 and CDR2 from the germline V gene are SQVTM and ANQGSEA. The CDR3 consists of 12 residues. Trimming left V 1 base short and J 3 bases short, with 7 bases between. DNA for the CDR3: TGCAGCGTTGAAGGGCAGATCTACGAGCAGTACTTC. Translated, it gives CSVEGQIYEQYF.

The chain has TRBV5-4 and TRBJ1-6; 7 bases map to TRBD1. CDR1 and CDR2 (germline): SGHNT, YYREEE (reference sequence). The CDR3 consists of 14 residues. Trimming cost V 4 bases and J 8 bases; bases outside gene matches: 6. CDR3 protein: CASSHRDRDSPLHF. The CDR3 coding sequence is TGTGCCAGCAGCCACCGGGACAGAGATTCACCCCTCCACTTT.

This chain connects TRBV30 to TRBJ2-1; a possible D gene is TRBD1 (6 bases). V was clipped by 2 bases and J by 7 bases, with 15 bases between them. The V gene's germline CDR1 is GTSNPN and CDR2 SVGIG (reference sequence). The CDR3 consists of 14 residues. The CDR3, as DNA: TGTGCCTGGAGTTTTGGACTGGGGGCGAATGAGCAGTTCTTC. This translates into CAWSFGLGANEQFF. Filled out from reference TRBV30 and TRBJ2-1, the complete variable domain reads SQTIHQWPATLVQPVGSPLSLECTVEGTSNPNLYWYRQAAGRGLQLLFYSVGIGQISSEVPQNLSASRPQDRQFILSSKKLLLSDSGFYLCAWSFGLGANEQFFGPGTRLTVL.

The chain carries TRBV3-1 (or the pseudogene TRBV3-2) and TRBJ2-1; D may be TRBD2 (6 bases). The CDR3 spans 14 residues. In germline, CDR1 is LGHDT, CDR2 YNNKEL (reference sequence). Trimming left V 3 bases short and J 14 bases short, with 20 bases between. The CDR3 here is CASSHSGQGPSEFF. The CDR3 coding sequence is TGTGCCAGCAGCCATAGCGGCCAAGGACCCTCCGAGTTCTTC.

This rearrangement joins TRBV21-1 to TRBJ2-7; the D segment call TRBD2 is taken from the table without a DNA check. TRBV21-1 is deemed a pseudogene. The CDR3 has 15 residues. In DNA form, the CDR3 reads TGTGCCAGCAGCAAAGAGCGGGAGGCTTCCTACGAGCAGTACTTC. As protein: CASSKEREASYEQYF.

The chain combines TRBV6-5 with TRBJ2-7; no clear D. Deletions cut 6 bases from V and 0 bases from J, with 12 bases between. From germline, CDR1 is MNHEY and CDR2 SVGAGI. The CDR3 sequence is 14 residues long. CDR3 in amino acids: CASRGGRPSYEQYF. CDR3 DNA: TGTGCCAGCAGGGGTGGCAGACCCTCCTACGAGCAGTACTTC.